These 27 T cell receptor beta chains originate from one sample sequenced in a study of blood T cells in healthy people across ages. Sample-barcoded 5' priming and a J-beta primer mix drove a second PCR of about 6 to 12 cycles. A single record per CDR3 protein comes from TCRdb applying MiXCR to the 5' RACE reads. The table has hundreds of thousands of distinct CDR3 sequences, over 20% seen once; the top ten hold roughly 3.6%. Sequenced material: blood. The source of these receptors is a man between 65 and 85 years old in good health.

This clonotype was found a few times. In nucleotides, the CDR3 is TGCGCCAGCAGCCAAGTAACAGGATTTATGTTTTTT. Its protein is CASSQVTGFMFF. The gene calls are TRBV4-1 and TRBJ1-4; D may be TRBD1 (5 bases). Germline assignment: CDR1 MGHRA and CDR2 YSYEKL. Trimming cost V 1 base and J 15 bases, with 12 bases left between them. This CDR3 comprises 12 residues.

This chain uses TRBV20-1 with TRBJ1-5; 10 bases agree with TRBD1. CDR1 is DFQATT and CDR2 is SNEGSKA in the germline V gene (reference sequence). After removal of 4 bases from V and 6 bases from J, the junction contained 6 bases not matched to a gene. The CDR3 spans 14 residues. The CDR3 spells CSATTGGEVQPQHF. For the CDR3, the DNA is TGCAGTGCTACGACAGGGGGCGAGGTTCAGCCCCAGCATTTT.

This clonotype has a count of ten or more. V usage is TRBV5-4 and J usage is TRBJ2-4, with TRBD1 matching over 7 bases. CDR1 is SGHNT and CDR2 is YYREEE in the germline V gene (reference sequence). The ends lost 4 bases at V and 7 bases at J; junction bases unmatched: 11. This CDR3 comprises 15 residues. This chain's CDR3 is CASSPRQGSTNIQYF. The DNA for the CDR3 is TGTGCCAGCAGCCCCAGACAGGGCTCGACTAACATTCAGTACTTC.

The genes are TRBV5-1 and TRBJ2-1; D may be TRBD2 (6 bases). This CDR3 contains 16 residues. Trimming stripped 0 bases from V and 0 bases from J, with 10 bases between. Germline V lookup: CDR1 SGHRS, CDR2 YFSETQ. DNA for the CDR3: TGCGCCAGCAGCTTGGCCCGGGGGAGCTCCTACAATGAGCAGTTCTTC. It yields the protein CASSLARGSSYNEQFF.

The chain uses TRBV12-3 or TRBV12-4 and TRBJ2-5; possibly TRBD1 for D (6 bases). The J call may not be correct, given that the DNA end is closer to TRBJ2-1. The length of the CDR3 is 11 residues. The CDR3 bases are TGTGCCAGCAGCCCGAAAGGGGGGCAGTTCTTC. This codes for CASSPKGGQFF.

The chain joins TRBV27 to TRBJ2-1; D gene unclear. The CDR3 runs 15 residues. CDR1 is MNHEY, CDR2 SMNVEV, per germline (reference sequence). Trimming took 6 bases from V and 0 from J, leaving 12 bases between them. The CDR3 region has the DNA TGTGCCAGCAGGCCAGACCCGAACTCCTACAATGAGCAGTTCTTC. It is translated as CASRPDPNSYNEQFF.

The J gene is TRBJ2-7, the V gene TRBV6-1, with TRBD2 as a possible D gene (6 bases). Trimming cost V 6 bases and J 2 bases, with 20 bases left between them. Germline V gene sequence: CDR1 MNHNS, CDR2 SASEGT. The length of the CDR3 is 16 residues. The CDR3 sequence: CASRPGTRGRTYEQYF. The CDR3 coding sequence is TGTGCCAGCAGGCCCGGGACCCGGGGGAGAACCTACGAGCAGTACTTC.

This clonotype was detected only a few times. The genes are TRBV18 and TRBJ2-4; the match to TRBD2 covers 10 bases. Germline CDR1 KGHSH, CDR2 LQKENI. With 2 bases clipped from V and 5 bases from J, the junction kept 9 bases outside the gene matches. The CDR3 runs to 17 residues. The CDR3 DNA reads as TGTGCCAGCTCACCAGACGCAGCGGGAGGGATCCAAAACATTCAGTACTTC. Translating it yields CASSPDAAGGIQNIQYF.

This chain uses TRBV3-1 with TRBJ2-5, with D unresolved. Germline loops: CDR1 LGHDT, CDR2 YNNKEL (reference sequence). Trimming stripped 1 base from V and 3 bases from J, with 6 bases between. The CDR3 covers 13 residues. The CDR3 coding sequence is TGTGCCAGCAGCCAAGCTCTCGAAGAGACCCAGTACTTC. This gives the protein CASSQALEETQYF.

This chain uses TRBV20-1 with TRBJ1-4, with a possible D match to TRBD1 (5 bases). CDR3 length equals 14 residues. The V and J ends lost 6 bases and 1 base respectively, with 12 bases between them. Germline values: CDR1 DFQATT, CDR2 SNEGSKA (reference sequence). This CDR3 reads CSATVRGTNEKLFF. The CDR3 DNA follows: TGCAGTGCAACCGTGAGGGGAACTAATGAAAAACTGTTTTTT.

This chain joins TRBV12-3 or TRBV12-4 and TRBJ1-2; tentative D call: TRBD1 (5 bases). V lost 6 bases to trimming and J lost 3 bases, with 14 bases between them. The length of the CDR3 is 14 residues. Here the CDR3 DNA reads TGTGCCAGCAGCCCAGATGGGGGTTACTATGGCTACACCTTC. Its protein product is CASSPDGGYYGYTF.

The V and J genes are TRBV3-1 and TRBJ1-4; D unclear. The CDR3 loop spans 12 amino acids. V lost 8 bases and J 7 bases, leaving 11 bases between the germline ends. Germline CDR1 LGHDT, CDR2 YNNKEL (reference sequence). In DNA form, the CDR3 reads TGTGCCAGCCAGCGCCCCCCTGAAAAACTGTTTTTT. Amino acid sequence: CASQRPPEKLFF.

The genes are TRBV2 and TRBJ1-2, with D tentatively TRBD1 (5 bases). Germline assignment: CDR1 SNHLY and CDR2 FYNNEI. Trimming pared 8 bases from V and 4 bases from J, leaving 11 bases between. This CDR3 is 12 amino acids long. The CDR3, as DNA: TGTGCCAGCGGTTGGGGCAGCTATGGCTACACCTTC. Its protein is CASGWGSYGYTF.

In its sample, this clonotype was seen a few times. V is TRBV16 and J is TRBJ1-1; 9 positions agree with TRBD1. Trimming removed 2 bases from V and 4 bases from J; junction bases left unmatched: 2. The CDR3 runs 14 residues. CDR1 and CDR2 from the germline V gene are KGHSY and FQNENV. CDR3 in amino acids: CASSQDRGATEAFF. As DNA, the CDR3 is TGTGCCAGCAGCCAAGACAGGGGGGCCACTGAAGCTTTCTTT.

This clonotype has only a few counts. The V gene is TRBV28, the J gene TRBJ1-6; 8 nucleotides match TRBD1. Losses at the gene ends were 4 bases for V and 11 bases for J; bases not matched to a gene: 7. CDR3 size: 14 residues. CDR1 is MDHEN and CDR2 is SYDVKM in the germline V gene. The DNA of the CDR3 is TGTGCCAGCAGTTCGGACAGGGAGGTTCCACCCCTCCACTTT. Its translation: CASSSDREVPPLHF.

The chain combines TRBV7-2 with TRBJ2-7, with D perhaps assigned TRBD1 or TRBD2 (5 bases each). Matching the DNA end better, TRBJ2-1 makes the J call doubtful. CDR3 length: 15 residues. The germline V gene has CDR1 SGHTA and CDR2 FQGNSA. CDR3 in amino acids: CASSLISAGSDEQFF. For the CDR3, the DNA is TGTGCCAGCAGCTTAATATCGGCAGGGAGCGATGAGCAGTTCTTC.

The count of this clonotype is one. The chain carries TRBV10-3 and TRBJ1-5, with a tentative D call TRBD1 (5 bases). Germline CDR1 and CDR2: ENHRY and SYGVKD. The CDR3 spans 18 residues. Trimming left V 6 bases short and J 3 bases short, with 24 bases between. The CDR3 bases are TGTGCCATCAGCGTTCTCACACGGCGTCTAGGGGACAATCAGCCCCAGCATTTT. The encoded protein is CAISVLTRRLGDNQPQHF.

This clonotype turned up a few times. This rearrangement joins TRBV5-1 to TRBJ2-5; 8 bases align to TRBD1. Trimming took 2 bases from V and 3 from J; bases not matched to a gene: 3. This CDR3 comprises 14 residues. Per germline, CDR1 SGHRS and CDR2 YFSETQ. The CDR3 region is CASSFSDREETQYF. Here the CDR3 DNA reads TGCGCCAGCAGCTTTTCGGACAGGGAAGAGACCCAGTACTTC.

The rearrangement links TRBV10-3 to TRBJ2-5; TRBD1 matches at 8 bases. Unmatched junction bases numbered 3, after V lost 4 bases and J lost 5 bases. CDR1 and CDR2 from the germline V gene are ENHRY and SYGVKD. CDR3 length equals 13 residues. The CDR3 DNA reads TGTGCCATCAGTGGGGCAGGGGGCGAGACCCAGTACTTC. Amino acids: CAISGAGGETQYF.

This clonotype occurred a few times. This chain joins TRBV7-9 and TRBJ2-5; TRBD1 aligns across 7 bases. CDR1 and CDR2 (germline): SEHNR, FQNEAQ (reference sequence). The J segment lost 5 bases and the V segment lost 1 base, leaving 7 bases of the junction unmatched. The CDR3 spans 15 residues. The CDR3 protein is CASSLGDRAWETQYF. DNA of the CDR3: TGTGCCAGCAGCTTAGGCGACAGGGCGTGGGAGACCCAGTACTTC.

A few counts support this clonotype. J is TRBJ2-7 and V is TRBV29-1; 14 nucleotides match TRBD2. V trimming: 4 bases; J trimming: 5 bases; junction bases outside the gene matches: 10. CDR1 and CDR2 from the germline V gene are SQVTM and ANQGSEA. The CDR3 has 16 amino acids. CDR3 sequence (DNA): TGCAGCGTTGGAGGGGGACTAGCGGGAGTGTACCACGAGCAGTACTTC. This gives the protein CSVGGGLAGVYHEQYF.

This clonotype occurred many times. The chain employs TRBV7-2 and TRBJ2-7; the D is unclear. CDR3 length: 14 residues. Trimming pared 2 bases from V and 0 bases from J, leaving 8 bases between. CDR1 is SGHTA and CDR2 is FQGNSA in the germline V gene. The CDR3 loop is CASSLMLGSYEQYF. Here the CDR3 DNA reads TGTGCCAGCAGCTTAATGCTTGGCTCCTACGAGCAGTACTTC.

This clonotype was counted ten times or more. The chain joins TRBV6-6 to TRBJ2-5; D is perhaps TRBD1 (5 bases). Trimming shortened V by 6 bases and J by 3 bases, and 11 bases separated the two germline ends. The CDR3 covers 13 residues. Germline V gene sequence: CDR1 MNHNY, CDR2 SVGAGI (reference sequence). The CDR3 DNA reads TGTGCCAGCAGGGACAACATCAAAGAGACCCAGTACTTC. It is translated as CASRDNIKETQYF.

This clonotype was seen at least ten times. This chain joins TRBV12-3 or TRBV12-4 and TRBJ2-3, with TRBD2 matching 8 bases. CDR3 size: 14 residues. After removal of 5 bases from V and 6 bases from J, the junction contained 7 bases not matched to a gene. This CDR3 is CASSPSGGRDTQYF. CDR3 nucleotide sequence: TGTGCCAGCAGTCCCTCGGGCGGGAGGGATACGCAGTATTTT.

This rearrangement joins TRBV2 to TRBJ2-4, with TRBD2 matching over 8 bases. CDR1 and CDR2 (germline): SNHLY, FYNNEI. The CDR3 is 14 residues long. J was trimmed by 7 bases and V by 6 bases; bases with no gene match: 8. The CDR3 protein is CASRASGRYNIQYF. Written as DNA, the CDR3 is TGTGCCAGCAGAGCCAGCGGGAGATATAACATTCAGTACTTC.

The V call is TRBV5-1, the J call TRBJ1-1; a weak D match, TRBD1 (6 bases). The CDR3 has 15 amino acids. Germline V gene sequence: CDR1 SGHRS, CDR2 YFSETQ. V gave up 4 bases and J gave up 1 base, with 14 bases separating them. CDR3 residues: CASSTTGTTNTEAFF. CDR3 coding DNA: TGCGCCAGCAGCACTACCGGGACAACGAACACTGAAGCTTTCTTT.

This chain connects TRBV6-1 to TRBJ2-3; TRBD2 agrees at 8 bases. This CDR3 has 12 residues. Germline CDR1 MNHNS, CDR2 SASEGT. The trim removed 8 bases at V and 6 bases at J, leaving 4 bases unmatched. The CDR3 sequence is CASAGRVDTQYF. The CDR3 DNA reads TGTGCCAGCGCCGGGAGGGTGGATACGCAGTATTTT.